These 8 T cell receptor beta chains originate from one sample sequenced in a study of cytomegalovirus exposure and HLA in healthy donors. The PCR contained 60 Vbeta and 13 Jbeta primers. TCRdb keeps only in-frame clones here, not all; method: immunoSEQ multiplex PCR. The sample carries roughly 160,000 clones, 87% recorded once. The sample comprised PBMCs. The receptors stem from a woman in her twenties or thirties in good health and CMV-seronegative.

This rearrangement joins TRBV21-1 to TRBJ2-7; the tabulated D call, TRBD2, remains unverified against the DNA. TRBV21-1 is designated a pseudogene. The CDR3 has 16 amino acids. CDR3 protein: CASSKDSSGSSYEQYF. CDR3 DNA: TGTGCCAGCAGCAAGGACTCCAGCGGGAGCTCCTACGAGCAGTACTTC.

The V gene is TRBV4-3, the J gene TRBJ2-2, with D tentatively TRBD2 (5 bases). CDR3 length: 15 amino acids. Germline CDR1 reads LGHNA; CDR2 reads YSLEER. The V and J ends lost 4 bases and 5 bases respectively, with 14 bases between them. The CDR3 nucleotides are TGCGCCAGCAGCCCGCAAGGGAGAAGTACCGGGGAGCTGTTTTTT. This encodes CASSPQGRSTGELFF.

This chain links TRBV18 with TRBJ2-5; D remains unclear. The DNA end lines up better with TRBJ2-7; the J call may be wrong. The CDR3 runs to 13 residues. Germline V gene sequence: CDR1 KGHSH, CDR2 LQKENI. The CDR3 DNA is TGTGCCAGCTCACGTCGTGAGTCCTACGAGCAGTACTTC. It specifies CASSRRESYEQYF.

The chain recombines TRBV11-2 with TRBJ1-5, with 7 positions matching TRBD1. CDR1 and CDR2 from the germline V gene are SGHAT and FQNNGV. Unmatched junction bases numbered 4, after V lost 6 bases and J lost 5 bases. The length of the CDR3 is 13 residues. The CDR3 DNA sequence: TGTGCCAGCAGGGGACAGAACCATCAGCCCCAGCATTTT. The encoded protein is CASRGQNHQPQHF. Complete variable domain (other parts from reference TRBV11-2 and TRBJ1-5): EAGVAQSPRYKIIEKRQSVAFWCNPISGHATLYWYQQILGQGPKLLIQFQNNGVVDDSQLPKDRFSAERLKGVDSTLKIQPAKLEDSAVYLCASRGQNHQPQHFGDGTRLSIL.

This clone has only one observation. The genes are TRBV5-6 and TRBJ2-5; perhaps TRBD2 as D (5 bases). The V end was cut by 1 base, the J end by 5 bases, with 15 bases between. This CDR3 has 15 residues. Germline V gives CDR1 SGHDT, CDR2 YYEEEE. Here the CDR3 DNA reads TGTGCCAGCAGCTTGATGGCGGACTTTTTGGAGACCCAGTACTTC. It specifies CASSLMADFLETQYF. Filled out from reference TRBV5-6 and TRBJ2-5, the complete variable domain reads DAGVTQSPTHLIKTRGQQVTLRCSPKSGHDTVSWYQQALGQGPQFIFQYYEEEERQRGNFPDRFSGHQFPNYSSELNVNALLLGDSALYLCASSLMADFLETQYFGPGTRLLVL.

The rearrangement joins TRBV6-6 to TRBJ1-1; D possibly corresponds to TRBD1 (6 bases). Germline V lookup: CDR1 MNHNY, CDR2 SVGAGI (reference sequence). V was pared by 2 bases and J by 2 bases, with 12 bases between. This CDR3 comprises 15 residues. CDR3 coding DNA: TGTGCCAGCAGTTACATAGGACAGATCAACACTGAAGCTTTCTTT. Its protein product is CASSYIGQINTEAFF.

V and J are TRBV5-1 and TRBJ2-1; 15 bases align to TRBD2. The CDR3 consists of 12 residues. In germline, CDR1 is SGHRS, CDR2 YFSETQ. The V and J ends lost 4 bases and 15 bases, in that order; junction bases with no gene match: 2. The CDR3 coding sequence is TGCGCCAGCAGCCCGGGACTAGCGGGAGGGTTCTTC. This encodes CASSPGLAGGFF.

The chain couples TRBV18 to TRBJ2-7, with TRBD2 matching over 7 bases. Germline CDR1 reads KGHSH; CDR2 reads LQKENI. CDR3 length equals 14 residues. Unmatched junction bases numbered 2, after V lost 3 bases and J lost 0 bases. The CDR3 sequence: CASSPTGGSYEQYF. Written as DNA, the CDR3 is TGTGCCAGCTCACCGACGGGGGGCTCCTACGAGCAGTACTTC.